One and the same sample provided the 24 T cell receptor beta chains below, sequenced in a study of blood T cell repertoires in COVID-19. Libraries were prepared by immunoSEQ multiplex PCR; TCRdb keeps only in-frame clonotypes and omits some of them. The sample records 270,000 or so clones, approximately 81% being singletons. The sequenced sample was peripheral blood. The receptors come from a woman aged 60-75 years with active or convalescent COVID-19.

The chain links TRBV10-3 to TRBJ1-6, with D maybe TRBD1 (6 bases). The CDR3 extends over 18 amino acids. Germline-derived CDR1 and CDR2 are ENHRY and SYGVKD. Trimming took off 2 bases at V and 0 bases at J, with 14 bases between the two ends. The CDR3 bases are TGTGCCATCAGTGAGACCGGGACACTGAGCTCCTATAATTCACCCCTCCACTTT. Its protein is CAISETGTLSSYNSPLHF.

This clone was seen once. The gene calls are TRBV18 and TRBJ1-2; TRBD1 matches at 7 bases. With 6 bases clipped from V and 7 bases from J, the junction kept 8 bases outside the gene matches. The CDR3 has 13 amino acids. CDR1 KGHSH and CDR2 LQKENI come from the germline V gene. CDR3 coding DNA: TGTGCCAGCTCCGGAGGACAGGTCGGTGGCTACACCTTC. Protein sequence: CASSGGQVGGYTF. Together with reference TRBV18 and TRBJ1-2, the CDR3 gives the full variable domain: NAGVMQNPRHLVRRRGQEARLRCSPMKGHSHVYWYRQLPEEGLKFMVYLQKENIIDESGMPKERFSAEFPKEGPSILRIQQVVRGDSAAYFCASSGGQVGGYTFGSGTRLTVV.

This clone has only a few counts. V and J are TRBV7-8 and TRBJ2-1, with TRBD2 matching over 13 bases. This CDR3 contains 18 residues. After removal of 1 base from V and 7 bases from J, the junction contained 10 bases not matched to a gene. Per the germline V gene, CDR1 is SGHVS and CDR2 is FQNEAQ. The CDR3 sequence is CASSLGEKGLAGPNEQFF. The CDR3 DNA is TGTGCCAGCAGCTTAGGGGAAAAGGGACTAGCGGGGCCAAATGAGCAGTTCTTC.

The CDR3: CASSRRQVLGYTF. The CDR3 nucleotides read TGTGCCAGCAGTCGGCGACAGGTTTTAGGCTACACCTTC. The chain carries TRBV12-3 or TRBV12-4 and TRBJ1-2; TRBD1 might be the D (6 bases). The CDR3 has 13 amino acids. V lost 5 bases, J lost 8 bases, and 15 bases lay in between.

This chain connects TRBV19 to TRBJ1-4; 10 bases map to TRBD1. Losses at the gene ends were 3 bases for V and 8 bases for J; bases not matched to a gene: 3. This CDR3 comprises 14 residues. The germline V gene encodes CDR1 LNHDA and CDR2 SQIVND (reference sequence). CDR3: CASSIGTGEEKLFF. CDR3 in DNA: TGTGCCAGTAGTATTGGGACAGGGGAAGAAAAACTGTTTTTT.

The V gene is TRBV10-3, the J gene TRBJ1-1; 9 bases match TRBD1. The germline gives CDR1 ENHRY, CDR2 SYGVKD. The CDR3 loop spans 14 amino acids. V was pared by 10 bases and J by 0 bases, with 6 bases of the junction left unmatched. CDR3 coding DNA: TGTGCCAGTCGGACAGGGGTCATGAACACTGAAGCTTTCTTT. As protein: CASRTGVMNTEAFF.

The rearrangement uses TRBV11-2 and TRBJ2-5, with D possibly matching TRBD2 (6 bases). Trimming removed 1 base at V and 7 bases at J, with 13 bases between. The germline CDR1 and CDR2 sequences are SGHAT and FQNNGV. This CDR3 spans 14 amino acids. The CDR3 DNA sequence: TGTGCCAGCAGCTTAGGGACGGTCGGGGGGACCCAGTACTTC. Translated, it gives CASSLGTVGGTQYF.

V and J are TRBV18 and TRBJ1-6; 7 bases map to TRBD1. The CDR3 extends over 17 amino acids. Germline lookup yields CDR1 KGHSH and CDR2 LQKENI. The V segment lost 3 bases and the J segment 4 bases; nucleotides outside the gene matches: 9. CDR3 DNA sequence: TGTGCCAGCTCACCGGGTACAGGGGTTGGGTATAATTCACCCCTCCACTTT. Translating it yields CASSPGTGVGYNSPLHF.

The J gene is TRBJ2-2, the V gene TRBV14; TRBD1 matches 8 bases. This CDR3 has 15 amino acids. Looked up from germline, CDR1 is SGHDN and CDR2 is FVKESK. The J segment lost 1 base and the V segment lost 4 bases, leaving 2 bases of the junction unmatched. CDR3 nucleotide sequence: TGTGCCAGCAGCCGAGGACAGGGGAACACCGGGGAGCTGTTTTTT. Its protein is CASSRGQGNTGELFF.

This sequence joins TRBV10-3 and TRBJ1-1, with no clear D. V was clipped by 1 base and J by 4 bases, with 7 bases between them. Germline lookup yields CDR1 ENHRY and CDR2 SYGVKD. The CDR3 contains 13 residues. CDR3 in amino acids: CAISEYSITEAFF. Here the CDR3 DNA reads TGTGCCATCAGTGAGTATAGTATCACTGAAGCTTTCTTT.

The chain carries TRBV6-5 and TRBJ1-1, with 7 positions matching TRBD1. V shed 6 bases and J 8 bases; nucleotides not matched to a gene: 15. The CDR3 is made up of 15 amino acids. Germline values: CDR1 MNHEY, CDR2 SVGAGI. CDR3 amino acids: CASRPQGNRQREAFF. The CDR3 DNA follows: TGTGCCAGCAGACCACAGGGGAATCGACAGCGGGAAGCTTTCTTT.

This chain links TRBV6-5 with TRBJ1-4; D is unclear. CDR3 length: 10 residues. Germline loops: CDR1 MNHEY, CDR2 SVGAGI. Trimming left V 9 bases short and J 6 bases short, with 5 bases between. The DNA of the CDR3 is TGTGCCAGTCTTTATGAAAAACTGTTTTTT. This translates into CASLYEKLFF.

The chain links TRBV7-9 to TRBJ2-7; D is perhaps TRBD2 (6 bases). V lost 3 bases, J lost 10 bases, and 16 bases lay in between. The CDR3 is made up of 13 amino acids. The germline gives CDR1 SEHNR, CDR2 FQNEAQ (reference sequence). The CDR3 DNA is TGTGCCAGCAGCTTTGGAGGGGACGCTAAACAGTACTTC. Encoded protein: CASSFGGDAKQYF.

This sequence joins TRBV7-6 and TRBJ2-7; TRBD1 aligns across 8 bases. CDR3 length: 15 amino acids. From germline, CDR1 is SGHVS and CDR2 FNYEAQ. The ends lost 5 bases at V and 3 bases at J; junction bases unmatched: 9. In nucleotides, the CDR3 is TGTGCCAGCAGCGCTGGGACAGGAGATTACTACGAGCAGTACTTC. Residues: CASSAGTGDYYEQYF. Full variable domain (outside the CDR3, taken from reference TRBV7-6 and TRBJ2-7): GAGVSQSPRYKVTKRGQDVALRCDPISGHVSLYWYRQALGQGPEFLTYFNYEAQQDKSGLPNDRFSAERPEGSISTLTIQRTEQRDSAMYRCASSAGTGDYYEQYFGPGTRLTVT.

This chain uses TRBV5-1 with TRBJ2-7; 8 bases line up with TRBD1. The CDR3 has 13 amino acids. Germline V gives CDR1 SGHRS, CDR2 YFSETQ. The V and J ends lost 4 bases and 5 bases, in that order; junction bases with no gene match: 5. As DNA, the CDR3 is TGCGCCAGCAGCACCAGGGGGCGGCACGAGCAGTACTTC. Its translation is CASSTRGRHEQYF.

Details on this clone: In this CDR3 the conserved last residue, phenylalanine or tryptophan, is missing, so a read error is likely. CDR3 DNA: TGTGCCAGTAGTATTAGCCAGAACTATGGCTACACCCTC. Translation: CASSISQNYGYTL. The chain carries TRBV19 and TRBJ1-2; no definite D call. There are 13 residues in the CDR3. The V end was cut by 3 bases, the J end by 2 bases, with 7 bases between. Germline V CDR1 and CDR2: LNHDA, SQIVND (reference sequence).

The V gene is TRBV19, the J gene TRBJ2-1, with 10 bases matching TRBD1. Germline V gives CDR1 LNHDA, CDR2 SQIVND (reference sequence). The CDR3 loop spans 14 amino acids. V dropped 9 bases and J dropped 7; count of bases not matched to a gene: 9. This CDR3 is CASNLDRGRNEQFF. CDR3 coding DNA: TGTGCCAGCAATCTAGACAGGGGGCGAAATGAGCAGTTCTTC. Looking up the rest from reference TRBV19 and TRBJ2-1 gives the full variable domain: DGGITQSPKYLFRKEGQNVTLSCEQNLNHDAMYWYRQDPGQGLRLIYYSQIVNDFQKGDIAEGYSVSREKKESFPLTVTSAQKNPTAFYLCASNLDRGRNEQFFGPGTRLTVL.

The genes are TRBV9 and TRBJ1-2; a weak D match, TRBD1 (6 bases). Germline CDR1 and CDR2: SGDLS and YYNGEE. This CDR3 contains 15 residues. Trimming cost V 4 bases and J 4 bases, with 17 bases left between them. The CDR3 reads CASSPSSGGIYGYTF. CDR3 nucleotides: TGTGCCAGCAGCCCCTCTTCGGGGGGCATCTATGGCTACACCTTC.

The chain joins TRBV6-2 or TRBV6-3 to TRBJ2-7; TRBD2 matches 8 bases. CDR1 is MNHEY, CDR2 SVGEGT, per germline. The V and J ends lost 0 bases and 6 bases, in that order; junction bases with no gene match: 1. The CDR3 is 13 amino acids. As DNA, the CDR3 is TGTGCCAGCAGTTACTCCGGGGGGGTCGAGCAGTACTTC. Its protein product is CASSYSGGVEQYF.

There are a few counts of this clone. The chain links TRBV4-2 to TRBJ2-1, with 9 bases fitting TRBD2. With V trimmed by 4 bases and J by 8 bases, 9 bases remained unmatched. Germline lookup yields CDR1 LGHNA and CDR2 YNFKEQ. The CDR3 sequence is 15 residues long. The CDR3 nucleotides are TGTGCCAGCAGCCCGGGACTAGCAGTTGAGGATGAGCAGTTCTTC. Translated, it gives CASSPGLAVEDEQFF.

In this sample, this clone turned up a few times. This chain connects TRBV6-1 to TRBJ1-1, with D hard to call. Germline lookup yields CDR1 MNHNS and CDR2 SASEGT. Deletions cut 3 bases from V and 1 base from J, with 9 bases between. This CDR3 is 14 amino acids long. The CDR3 is CASSESNGNTEAFF. The CDR3 bases are TGTGCCAGCAGTGAGAGCAATGGGAACACTGAAGCTTTCTTT.

This chain joins TRBV3-1 (or the pseudogene TRBV3-2) and TRBJ2-7; no firm D call. This CDR3 comprises 15 residues. Germline V CDR1 and CDR2: LGHDT, YNNKEL (reference sequence). Between the trimmed V and J ends, which lost 2 bases and 2 bases, there was a span of 13 bases. This CDR3 is CASSQLVSPAYEQYF. The CDR3 DNA sequence: TGTGCCAGCAGCCAATTGGTCAGTCCCGCCTACGAGCAGTACTTC.

Only a few counts were recorded for this clone. The V call is TRBV19, the J call TRBJ2-5; 7 nucleotides match TRBD1. The ends lost 6 bases at V and 1 base at J; junction bases unmatched: 11. The CDR3 extends over 16 amino acids. Germline lookup yields CDR1 LNHDA and CDR2 SQIVND (reference sequence). CDR3 sequence reads: CASRMRHRGIQETQYF. CDR3 nucleotides: TGTGCCAGTAGAATGCGTCACAGGGGAATCCAAGAGACCCAGTACTTC.

V usage is TRBV27 and J usage is TRBJ1-1, with D perhaps TRBD1 (6 bases). CDR1 and CDR2 (germline): MNHEY, SMNVEV (reference sequence). Trimming left V 6 bases short and J 5 bases short, with 19 bases between. This CDR3 has 15 residues. CDR3 loop: CASRTLGGGRTEAFF. Here the CDR3 DNA reads TGTGCCAGCAGAACCCTGGGGGGGGGCCGGACTGAAGCTTTCTTT.